This T cell receptor (beta chain) was documented in a study of PD-L1 blockade in urothelial cancer. J gave up 6 bases and V 4 bases, and 6 bases lay outside the gene matches. CDR3 length equals 15 residues. Germline V lookup: CDR1 LGHNA, CDR2 YNFKEQ. Libraries were prepared by immunoSEQ multiplex PCR; TCRdb keeps only in-frame clonotypes and omits some of them. The top ten clones hold roughly 0.87% of a sample with fewer than 90,000 clones, around 93% of them seen once. Time point indicated: peripheral blood 6 weeks after treatment start. The sequences come from PBMCs, collected around atezolizumab (anti-PD-L1) treatment. The clonotype originates from a woman of 80 years or more with urothelial cancer. The rearrangement uses TRBV4-2 and TRBJ2-7, with TRBD2 matching 13 bases. The DNA for the CDR3 is TGTGCCAGCAGCCCCCCGGGACTAGCGGGACTCGAGCAGTACTTC. This gives the protein CASSPPGLAGLEQYF.